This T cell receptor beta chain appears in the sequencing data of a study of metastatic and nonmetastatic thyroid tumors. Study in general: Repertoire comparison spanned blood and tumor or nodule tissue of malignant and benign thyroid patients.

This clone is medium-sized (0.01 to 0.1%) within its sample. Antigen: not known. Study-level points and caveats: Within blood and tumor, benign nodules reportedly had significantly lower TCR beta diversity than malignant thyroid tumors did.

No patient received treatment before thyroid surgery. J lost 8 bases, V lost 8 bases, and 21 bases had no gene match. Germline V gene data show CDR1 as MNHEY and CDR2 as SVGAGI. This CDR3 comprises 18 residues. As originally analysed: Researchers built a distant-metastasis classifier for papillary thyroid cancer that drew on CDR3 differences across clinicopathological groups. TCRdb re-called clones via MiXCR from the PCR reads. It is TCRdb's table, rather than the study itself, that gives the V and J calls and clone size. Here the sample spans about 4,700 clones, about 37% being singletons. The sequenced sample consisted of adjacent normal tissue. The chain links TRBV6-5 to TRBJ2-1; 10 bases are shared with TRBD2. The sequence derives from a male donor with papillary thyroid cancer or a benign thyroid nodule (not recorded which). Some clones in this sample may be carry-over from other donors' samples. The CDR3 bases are TGTGCCAGCGGTAACCCAGCGGGAGGGCCGCGGTTGATCGATGAGCAGTTCTTC. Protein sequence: CASGNPAGGPRLIDEQFF.